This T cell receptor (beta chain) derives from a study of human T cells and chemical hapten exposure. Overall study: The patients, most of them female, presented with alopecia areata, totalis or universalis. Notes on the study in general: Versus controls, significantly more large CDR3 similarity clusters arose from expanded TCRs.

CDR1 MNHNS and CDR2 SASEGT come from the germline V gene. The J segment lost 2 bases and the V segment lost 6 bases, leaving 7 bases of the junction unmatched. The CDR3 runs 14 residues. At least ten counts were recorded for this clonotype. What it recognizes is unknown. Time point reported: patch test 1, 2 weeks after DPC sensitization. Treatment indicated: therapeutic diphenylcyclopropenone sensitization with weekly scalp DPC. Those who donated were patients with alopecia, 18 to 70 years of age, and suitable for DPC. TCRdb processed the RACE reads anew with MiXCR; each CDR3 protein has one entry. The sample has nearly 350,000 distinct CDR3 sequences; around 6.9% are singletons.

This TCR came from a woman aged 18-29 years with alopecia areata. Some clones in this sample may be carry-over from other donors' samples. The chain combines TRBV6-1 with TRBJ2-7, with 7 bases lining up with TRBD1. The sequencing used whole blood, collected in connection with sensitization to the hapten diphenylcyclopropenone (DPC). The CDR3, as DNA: TGTGCCAGCAGGAGCTACAGGGGAACCTACGAGCAGTACTTC. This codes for CASRSYRGTYEQYF.